This TCR beta chain was sequenced for a study of beta chain features in type 1 diabetes. About the study: Similarity in age, gender and cell yields was seen between patients and healthy donors.

The study, taken as a whole, reports: Type 1 diabetes patients had moderately but significantly shorter TCRB CDR3s in all four CD4+ subsets. The study found fewer insertions and more deletions at VDJ junctions in type 1 diabetes patients. Relative to healthy donors, patients appeared to have naive, central memory and Treg TCRB repertoires that were more similar.

cDNA synthesis used the whole RNA isolate, giving expressed TCRB sequences. Sequenced by immunoSEQ multiplex PCR; TCRdb stores in-frame clones only, minus some. The sample lists 350,000 or so clones, around a fifth seen once, with about 0.044% in the top ten. Trimming took 5 bases from V and 4 from J, leaving 5 bases between them. The CDR3 runs 11 residues. Germline-derived CDR1 and CDR2 are SGHTA and FQGNSA. As to this clone: Its antigen is still unknown. The sample contains more than one DNA sequence encoding this CDR3.

This chain uses TRBV7-2 with TRBJ2-5; no clear D. The sample taken for sequencing was naive CD4+ T cells from blood. This TCR was sampled from a woman aged 18 to 35 in good health. CDR3 coding DNA: TGTGCCAGCAGCCCTAGAGAGACCCAGTACTTC. This gives the protein CASSPRETQYF.